Below, 12 T cell receptor beta chains from the same sample are listed, as sequenced in a study of T cell responses to AZD1222 COVID-19 vaccine. Sequencing used immunoSEQ multiplex PCR; TCRdb keeps in-frame clones, though not all of them. The sample shows around 100,000 clones, roughly 84% of them seen only once. The sample in question was peripheral blood, obtained on day 0 of AZD1222 vaccination. These TCRs come from an adult in good health.

The chain carries TRBV3-1 (or the pseudogene TRBV3-2) and TRBJ2-4; no clear D. This CDR3 comprises 14 residues. The V gene's germline CDR1 is LGHDT and CDR2 YNNKEL (reference sequence). V lost 2 bases and J lost 7, with 12 bases in between. CDR3 protein: CASSQRTRSNIQYF. The CDR3 coding sequence is TGTGCCAGCAGCCAAAGGACCAGGAGTAACATTCAGTACTTC.

The V call is TRBV14, the J call TRBJ2-1, with TRBD2 matching 9 bases. This CDR3 comprises 16 residues. In germline, CDR1 is SGHDN, CDR2 FVKESK. After removal of 1 base from V and 4 bases from J, the junction contained 5 bases not matched to a gene. CDR3 in amino acids: CASSQVGAGGYNEQFF. CDR3 DNA sequence: TGTGCCAGCAGCCAAGTGGGGGCGGGAGGGTACAATGAGCAGTTCTTC. Looking up the rest from reference TRBV14 and TRBJ2-1 gives the full variable domain: EAGVTQFPSHSVIEKGQTVTLRCDPISGHDNLYWYRRVMGKEIKFLLHFVKESKQDESGMPNNRFLAERTGGTYSTLKVQPAELEDSGVYFCASSQVGAGGYNEQFFGPGTRLTVL.

The chain is built from TRBV27 and TRBJ1-5; no clear D gene. V was trimmed by 6 bases and J by 0 bases, leaving 12 bases between them. CDR3 length equals 15 residues. CDR1 is MNHEY and CDR2 is SMNVEV in the germline V gene (reference sequence). The CDR3 DNA reads as TGTGCCAGCAGGGAAACAGACTATAGCAATCAGCCCCAGCATTTT. This translates into CASRETDYSNQPQHF.

J is TRBJ1-4 and V is TRBV28, with 11 positions matching TRBD1. In germline, CDR1 is MDHEN, CDR2 SYDVKM. This CDR3 is built from 16 residues. Trimming at V came to 2 bases and at J to 8 bases, leaving 7 bases not matched to a gene. The CDR3 bases are TGTGCCAGCAGTTTAGTGGTGGGACAGGGGGAGGAAAAACTGTTTTTT. Its translation is CASSLVVGQGEEKLFF.

The rearrangement links TRBV28 to TRBJ1-2, with D perhaps matching TRBD1 (6 bases). CDR1 and CDR2 from the germline V gene are MDHEN and SYDVKM. V lost 2 bases and J lost 3, with 7 bases in between. This CDR3 comprises 13 residues. CDR3 sequence (DNA): TGTGCCAGCAGTTTAAAGGGGGACTATGGCTACACCTTC. Its translation: CASSLKGDYGYTF.

The J gene is TRBJ1-1, the V gene TRBV7-9, with D tentatively TRBD1 (5 bases). Trimming left V 2 bases short and J 6 bases short, with 10 bases between. CDR1 and CDR2 from the germline V gene are SEHNR and FQNEAQ (reference sequence). The CDR3 extends over 13 amino acids. CDR3 region: CASSLITGSEAFF. CDR3 in DNA: TGTGCCAGCAGCTTAATTACAGGCTCTGAAGCTTTCTTT.

This rearrangement joins TRBV20-1 to TRBJ2-1; D gene uncertain. The CDR3 covers 14 residues. V was clipped by 3 bases and J by 4 bases, with 13 bases between them. Germline V CDR1 and CDR2: DFQATT, SNEGSKA (reference sequence). The CDR3 region is CSASKGVGYNEQFF. The CDR3 region has the DNA TGCAGTGCTAGTAAGGGTGTAGGATACAATGAGCAGTTCTTC.

This chain uses TRBV19 with TRBJ2-3; D not resolved. V was clipped by 0 bases and J by 6 bases, with 13 bases between them. Per germline, CDR1 LNHDA and CDR2 SQIVND (reference sequence). This CDR3 has 15 amino acids. The CDR3 nucleotides read TGTGCCAGTAGTATAGATCGTGGGCGTTCGGATACGCAGTATTTT. Its translation: CASSIDRGRSDTQYF.

This chain joins TRBV7-2 and TRBJ2-7; weak D call: TRBD1 (5 bases). The V gene's germline CDR1 is SGHTA and CDR2 FQGNSA. The CDR3 is 15 amino acids. V dropped 1 base and J dropped 2 bases, with 12 bases sitting between them. The CDR3 protein is CASSLGTGVPYEQYF. The CDR3 DNA follows: TGTGCCAGCAGCTTAGGTACAGGAGTCCCCTACGAGCAGTACTTC. The full variable domain, its missing parts supplied by reference TRBV7-2 and TRBJ2-7, is GAGVSQSPSNKVTEKGKDVELRCDPISGHTALYWYRQSLGQGLEFLIYFQGNSAPDKSGLPSDRFSAERTGGSVSTLTIQRTQQEDSAVYLCASSLGTGVPYEQYFGPGTRLTVT.

The chain uses TRBV11-2 and TRBJ1-6; D is possibly TRBD1 (5 bases). The CDR3 spans 14 residues. Germline lookup yields CDR1 SGHAT and CDR2 FQNNGV. Trimming stripped 3 bases from V and 5 bases from J, with 8 bases between. CDR3 DNA sequence: TGTGCCAGCAGCTTCTCGGGGGATAATTCACCCCTCCACTTT. Protein: CASSFSGDNSPLHF.

The chain combines TRBV30 with TRBJ1-1; no clear D. Germline-derived CDR1 and CDR2 are GTSNPN and SVGIG (reference sequence). V lost 0 bases, J lost 1 base, and 6 bases lay in between. The CDR3 sequence is 13 residues long. CDR3 in DNA: TGTGCCTGGAGTGTAGATGCGAACACTGAAGCTTTCTTT. The encoded protein is CAWSVDANTEAFF.

This clone was detected a few times. The CDR3: CASSLGGPGGSPLHF. CDR3 DNA: TGTGCCAGCAGCTTAGGGGGGCCGGGTGGTTCACCCCTCCACTTT. V gene TRBV7-6 combines with J gene TRBJ1-6; tentatively, D is TRBD1 (6 bases). Per germline, CDR1 SGHVS and CDR2 FNYEAQ. The CDR3 contains 15 residues. Trimming removed 1 base at V and 9 bases at J, with 13 bases between.